This TCR beta chain was obtained from a study of blood T cell repertoires in COVID-19. J gave up 8 bases and V 4 bases, and 5 bases lay outside the gene matches. The CDR3 extends over 12 amino acids. CDR1 SGHTS and CDR2 YDEGEE come from the germline V gene. Per the authors' pipeline: The authors estimated nucleated cell counts from reference gene primer amplification. Method: immunoSEQ multiplex PCR; TCRdb's copy keeps in-frame clones and lacks some. D and trimming were read from the DNA, whereas the V and J calls and clone size are those reported in that table. The data contain about 65,000 clones, roughly 90% of them singletons.

This TCR came from a man aged 60 to 69 with acute or convalescent COVID-19. The sample comprised peripheral blood. The chain joins TRBV5-8 to TRBJ1-2; TRBD1 aligns across 7 bases. The CDR3 DNA is TGTGCCAGCAGCCGGGACAGCCACGGCTACACCTTC. Translated: CASSRDSHGYTF.